This T cell receptor (beta chain) was sequenced for a study of T-cell reconstitution after alpha-beta-depleted transplantation in children. Study-wide points: Where some patients showed high TCRbeta diversity at day 60, it came from recipient T cells and thymic progenitors that had survived. T-cell counts and diversity were attributed mostly to newly produced T cells one year after transplant. About two months after transplant, alpha-beta T cells reportedly came from several hundred expanded graft clones.

Germline CDR1 and CDR2: MNHNS and SASEGT. The germline V and J ends were trimmed by 6 bases and 7 bases, with 16 bases remaining between them. There are 13 residues in the CDR3. Note on this clonotype: Its antigen is not identified.

A library of TCRbeta sequences, prepared with unique molecular identifiers, was generated. TCRdb fed the PCR reads into MiXCR, producing one record per CDR3 protein. Among 400,000 to 450,000 distinct CDR3 sequences listed, about 45% were seen once. The V and J genes are TRBV6-1 and TRBJ2-7; D possibly corresponds to TRBD1 (7 bases). Sequencing was performed on PBMCs, taken before TCRalphabeta/CD19-depleted stem cell transplant. The source is a girl aged 2-10 years with aplastic anemia, due to receive a stem cell transplant. This CDR3 is CASRTGGQREQYF. In nucleotides, the CDR3 is TGTGCCAGCAGAACCGGGGGACAGAGGGAGCAGTACTTC.